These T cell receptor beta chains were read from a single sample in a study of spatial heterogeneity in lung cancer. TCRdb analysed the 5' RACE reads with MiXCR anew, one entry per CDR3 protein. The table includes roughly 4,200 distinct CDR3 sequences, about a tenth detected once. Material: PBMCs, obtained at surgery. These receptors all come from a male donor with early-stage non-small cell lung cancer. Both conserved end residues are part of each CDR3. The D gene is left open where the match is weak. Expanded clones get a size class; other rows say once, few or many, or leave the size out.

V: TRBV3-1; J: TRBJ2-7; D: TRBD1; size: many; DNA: TGTGCCAGCTCCCCATTTACCGGGACAGGGTACTACGAGCAGTACTTC; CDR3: CASSPFTGTGYYEQYF
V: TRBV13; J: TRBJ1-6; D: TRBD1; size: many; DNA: TGTGCCAGCAGCCAGGGGGCCTCCTATAATTCACCCCTCCACTTT; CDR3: CASSQGASYNSPLHF
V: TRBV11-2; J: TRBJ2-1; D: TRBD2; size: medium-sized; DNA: TGTGCCAGCAGCTTTCGGGGGGTATATCCCTACAATGAGCAGTTCTTC; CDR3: CASSFRGVYPYNEQFF
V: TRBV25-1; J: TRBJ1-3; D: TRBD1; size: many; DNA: TGTGCCAGCAGTCCTACGGACAGGGGAACGCAAGGAAACACCATATATTTT; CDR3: CASSPTDRGTQGNTIYF
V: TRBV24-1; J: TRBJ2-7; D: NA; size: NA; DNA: TGTGCCACCAGTGAGCAGGGGAGGTCGGAGCAGTACTTC; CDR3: CATSEQGRSEQYF
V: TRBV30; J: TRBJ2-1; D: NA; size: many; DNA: TGTGCCTGGGCCTCAACAGGGTTCATTTCCAATGAGCAGTTCTTC; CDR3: CAWASTGFISNEQFF
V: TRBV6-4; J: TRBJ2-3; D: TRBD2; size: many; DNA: TGTGCCAGCAGTGAGGCTAGCGGACGCACAGATACGCAGTATTTT; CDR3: CASSEASGRTDTQYF
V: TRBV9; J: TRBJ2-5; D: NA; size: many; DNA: TGTGCCAGCAGCCCCCGACACCTTGGGGAGACCCAGTACTTC; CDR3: CASSPRHLGETQYF
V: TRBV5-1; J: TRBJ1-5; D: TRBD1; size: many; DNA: TGCGCCAGCAGCTTGGCCCTACCGACAGGGACGGGTGTTGTAAGCAATCAGCCCCAGCATTTT; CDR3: CASSLALPTGTGVVSNQPQHF
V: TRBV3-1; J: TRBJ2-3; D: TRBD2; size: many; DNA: TGTGCCAGCAGCCAAGATTTTTTAACGGGGGGTAGCACAGATACGCAGTATTTT; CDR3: CASSQDFLTGGSTDTQYF
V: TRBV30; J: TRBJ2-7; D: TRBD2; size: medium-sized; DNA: TGTGCCTGGATGGATCTAGCGGTCTACGAGCAGTACTTC; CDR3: CAWMDLAVYEQYF
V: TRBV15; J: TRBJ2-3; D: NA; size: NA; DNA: TGTGCCACCAGCAGGGGAGGCAGTCCAGATACGCAGTATTTT; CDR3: CATSRGGSPDTQYF
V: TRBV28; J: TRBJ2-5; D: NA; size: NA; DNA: TGTGCCAGCGAAAAGGGCCAAGAGACCCAGTACTTC; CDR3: CASEKGQETQYF
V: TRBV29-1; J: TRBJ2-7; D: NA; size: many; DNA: TGCAGCGTTGAAACAGGCATGTCACCCGAGCAGTACTTC; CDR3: CSVETGMSPEQYF
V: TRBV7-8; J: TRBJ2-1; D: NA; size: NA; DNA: TGTGCCAGCAGCCCCGACCCTCCTAATTACAATGAGCAGTTCTTC; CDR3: CASSPDPPNYNEQFF
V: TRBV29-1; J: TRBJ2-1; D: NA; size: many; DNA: TGCAGCGTTACACGGGACAATGAGCAGTTCTTC; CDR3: CSVTRDNEQFF
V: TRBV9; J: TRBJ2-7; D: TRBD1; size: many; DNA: TGTGCCAGCAGCGTCACAGGGGCGGTCGGAAAAGAGCAGTACTTC; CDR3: CASSVTGAVGKEQYF
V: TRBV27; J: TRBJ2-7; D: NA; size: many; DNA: TGTGCCAGCAGTCCGGGACGGACCTACGAGCAGTACTTC; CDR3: CASSPGRTYEQYF
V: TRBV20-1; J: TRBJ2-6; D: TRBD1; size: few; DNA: TGCAGTGCTAGAGACAGACAGGGCTTCGGGGCCAACGTCCTGACTTTC; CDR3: CSARDRQGFGANVLTF
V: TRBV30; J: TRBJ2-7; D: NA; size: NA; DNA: TGTGCCTGGAGTATGGCCCGAGGAGGCGAGCAGTACTTC; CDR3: CAWSMARGGEQYF